The 30 T cell receptor beta chains below all came from one sample that was sequenced in a study of shared clonotypes between healthy human individuals. Produced via immunoSEQ multiplex PCR; TCRdb's table is partial and in-frame only. The sample contains approximately 320,000 clones, roughly 84% of which appear only once. The source material was memory CD8+ T cells sorted from blood. Sample subset: CD45RO+ cells pooled with CCR7-negative TemRA cells. The receptors come from a man aged 18 to 29 in good health.

The V gene is TRBV18, the J gene TRBJ1-2, with D perhaps TRBD1 (6 bases). V was pared by 0 bases and J by 3 bases, with 14 bases between. The CDR3 length is 16 residues. CDR1 is KGHSH and CDR2 is LQKENI in the germline V gene. CDR3 coding DNA: TGTGCCAGCTCACCACCTTCGGGGGCCGGCGACTATGGCTACACCTTC. Amino acid sequence: CASSPPSGAGDYGYTF.

This clone appeared a few times. This chain joins TRBV2 and TRBJ1-5; TRBD1 might be the D (6 bases). Germline V CDR1 and CDR2: SNHLY, FYNNEI. CDR3 length equals 16 residues. Trimming removed 4 bases at V and 0 bases at J, with 13 bases between. The CDR3 region has the DNA TGTGCCAGCAGTGGCTTCTCACAGGGTAGCAATCAGCCCCAGCATTTT. This sequence encodes CASSGFSQGSNQPQHF. Drawing the rest from reference TRBV2 and TRBJ1-5, the complete variable domain is EPEVTQTPSHQVTQMGQEVILRCVPISNHLYFYWYRQILGQKVEFLVSFYNNEISEKSEIFDDQFSVERPDGSNFTLKIRSTKLEDSAMYFCASSGFSQGSNQPQHFGDGTRLSIL.

This rearrangement joins TRBV21-1 to TRBJ2-7. TRBV21-1 represents a pseudogene. The CDR3 is 14 residues long. DNA for the CDR3: TGTGCCAGCAGCAAAAAACCCAATGCCTACGAGCAGTACTTC. Translating it yields CASSKKPNAYEQYF.

The genes are TRBV28 and TRBJ2-1; D is undetermined. The CDR3 contains 12 residues. V was clipped by 4 bases and J by 4 bases, with 5 bases between them. Germline V gene sequence: CDR1 MDHEN, CDR2 SYDVKM. CDR3 region: CASSSPYNEQFF. The DNA for the CDR3 is TGTGCCAGCAGTTCCCCGTACAATGAGCAGTTCTTC. The full variable domain, in which reference TRBV28 and TRBJ2-1 provide the parts outside the CDR3, is DVKVTQSSRYLVKRTGEKVFLECVQDMDHENMFWYRQDPGLGLRLIYFSYDVKMKEKGDIPEGYSVSREKKERFSLILESASTNQTSMYLCASSSPYNEQFFGPGTRLTVL.

The rearrangement joins TRBV19 to TRBJ2-2; no clear D. The CDR3 contains 14 residues. V was trimmed by 3 bases and J by 1 base, leaving 6 bases between them. CDR1 and CDR2 from the germline V gene are LNHDA and SQIVND (reference sequence). The CDR3 coding sequence is TGTGCCAGTAGTATTTTCCTGAACACCGGGGAGCTGTTTTTT. The encoded protein is CASSIFLNTGELFF.

The chain is built from TRBV4-3 and TRBJ2-7; 10 bases match TRBD2. The V gene's germline CDR1 is LGHNA and CDR2 YSLEER. The CDR3 spans 14 residues. Trimming at V came to 4 bases and at J to 4 bases, leaving 4 bases not matched to a gene. The CDR3 sequence: CASSPGLAAYEQYF. CDR3 coding DNA: TGCGCCAGCAGCCCCGGACTAGCGGCTTACGAGCAGTACTTC.

This chain connects TRBV28 to TRBJ2-5; tentatively, D is TRBD2 (6 bases). Germline assignment: CDR1 MDHEN and CDR2 SYDVKM. V was trimmed by 8 bases and J by 3 bases, leaving 10 bases between them. CDR3 length equals 12 residues. The CDR3 nucleotides are TGTGCCAGCCACGGAGGGGAAGAGACCCAGTACTTC. It yields the protein CASHGGEETQYF. Full variable domain (outside the CDR3, taken from reference TRBV28 and TRBJ2-5): DVKVTQSSRYLVKRTGEKVFLECVQDMDHENMFWYRQDPGLGLRLIYFSYDVKMKEKGDIPEGYSVSREKKERFSLILESASTNQTSMYLCASHGGEETQYFGPGTRLLVL.

The chain has TRBV27 and TRBJ2-7, with D possibly called TRBD1 or TRBD2 (6 bases each). Per the germline V gene, CDR1 is MNHEY and CDR2 is SMNVEV (reference sequence). CDR3 length: 15 amino acids. V lost 7 bases, J lost 4 bases, and 20 bases lay in between. CDR3 sequence reads: CASTPQGRGRYEQYF. DNA of the CDR3: TGTGCCAGCACCCCACAGGGAAGAGGGAGGTACGAGCAGTACTTC.

This chain joins TRBV10-3 and TRBJ2-3; 10 bases align to TRBD2. J was trimmed by 3 bases and V by 6 bases; bases with no gene match: 6. The CDR3 has 15 residues. Germline V gene lookup returns CDR1 ENHRY and CDR2 SYGVKD. The chain's CDR3 is CAIRGAGGETDTQYF. DNA of the CDR3: TGTGCCATCAGGGGAGCGGGGGGGGAGACAGATACGCAGTATTTT.

J is TRBJ2-2 and V is TRBV13; unclear D gene. CDR1 and CDR2 (germline): PRHDT, FYEKMQ (reference sequence). The V and J ends lost 2 bases and 10 bases respectively, with 14 bases between them. This CDR3 spans 14 amino acids. The CDR3 sequence is CASSLLTPNPELFF. Here the CDR3 DNA reads TGTGCCAGCAGCTTATTGACCCCGAACCCGGAGCTGTTTTTT.

The chain uses TRBV13 and TRBJ2-7; unclear D gene. V dropped 0 bases and J dropped 3 bases, with 12 bases sitting between them. The germline gives CDR1 PRHDT, CDR2 FYEKMQ (reference sequence). This CDR3 has 15 amino acids. CDR3 DNA: TGTGCCAGCAGCTTAGGGGGCCACACTGACTACGAGCAGTACTTC. It yields the protein CASSLGGHTDYEQYF.

V gene TRBV2 combines with J gene TRBJ2-7, with no clear D. Germline V gene sequence: CDR1 SNHLY, CDR2 FYNNEI. V gave up 7 bases and J gave up 3 bases, with 10 bases separating them. The CDR3 contains 12 residues. CDR3 sequence reads: CASMPDGYEQYF. CDR3 DNA sequence: TGTGCCAGCATGCCGGACGGCTACGAGCAGTACTTC.

This clone was seen a handful of times. V gene TRBV10-3 combines with J gene TRBJ2-7; TRBD1 matches 9 bases. From germline, CDR1 is ENHRY and CDR2 SYGVKD. The CDR3 spans 15 residues. The J segment lost 5 bases and the V segment lost 2 bases, leaving 7 bases of the junction unmatched. CDR3 in amino acids: CAISETHRGLNEQYF. Here the CDR3 DNA reads TGTGCCATCAGTGAGACACACAGGGGGCTGAACGAGCAGTACTTC.

The CDR3 coding sequence is TGTGCCAGCAGGCTGGGACTAGATAGCACAGATACGCAGTATTTT. Translation: CASRLGLDSTDTQYF. The chain links TRBV27 to TRBJ2-3; TRBD2 agrees at 8 bases. J was trimmed by 0 bases and V by 6 bases; bases with no gene match: 5. The CDR3 is 15 amino acids. Germline loops: CDR1 MNHEY, CDR2 SMNVEV (reference sequence).

Points on this clone: The same CDR3 arises from other DNA sequences in this sample as well. The V gene is TRBV5-1, the J gene TRBJ2-7, with 7 bases matching TRBD1. Germline CDR1 reads SGHRS; CDR2 reads YFSETQ. CDR3 size: 15 residues. The J segment lost 1 base and the V segment lost 0 bases, leaving 4 bases of the junction unmatched. CDR3 sequence: CASSLGQGFSYEQYF. CDR3 bases: TGCGCCAGCAGCTTGGGACAGGGATTTTCCTACGAGCAGTACTTC. Using reference TRBV5-1 and TRBJ2-7 for the parts outside the CDR3, the full variable domain is KAGVTQTPRYLIKTRGQQVTLSCSPISGHRSVSWYQQTPGQGLQFLFEYFSETQRNKGNFPGRFSGRQFSNSRSEMNVSTLELGDSALYLCASSLGQGFSYEQYFGPGTRLTVT.

The chain couples TRBV6-6 to TRBJ2-5; unclear D gene. The V end lost 6 bases, the J end lost 5 bases, and 22 bases lay between the germline ends. CDR3 length: 16 amino acids. Germline CDR1 and CDR2: MNHNY and SVGAGI (reference sequence). CDR3 sequence (DNA): TGTGCCAGCAGCCCTTCCGGGCCCCAAGGTTTGGAGACCCAGTACTTC. It translates to CASSPSGPQGLETQYF.

V gene TRBV15 combines with J gene TRBJ2-5; tentatively, D is TRBD1 (5 bases). The CDR3 is made up of 14 amino acids. The V gene's germline CDR1 is LNHNV and CDR2 YYDKDF (reference sequence). Between the trimmed V and J ends, which lost 5 bases and 3 bases, there was a span of 13 bases. The CDR3 DNA follows: TGTGCCACCAGCTGGGTCGGCAGGGAAGAGACCCAGTACTTC. Translation gives CATSWVGREETQYF.

The CDR3 here is CASSSLNQPQHF. CDR3 DNA: TGTGCCAGCAGTTCCCTAAATCAGCCCCAGCATTTT. This rearrangement joins TRBV27 to TRBJ1-5; the D is unclear. The CDR3 consists of 12 residues. V shed 4 bases and J shed 4 bases, with 5 bases lying between them. Germline V gene lookup returns CDR1 MNHEY and CDR2 SMNVEV (reference sequence).

This clone was recorded once. This chain links TRBV2 with TRBJ2-7; D uncertain. CDR3 length equals 14 residues. Trimming cost V 7 bases and J 0 bases, with 13 bases left between them. Per germline, CDR1 SNHLY and CDR2 FYNNEI. CDR3 sequence: CASTRDGSSYEQYF. CDR3 bases: TGTGCCAGCACCAGAGACGGTAGCTCCTACGAGCAGTACTTC.

The CDR3 reads CASSPGVGGVGPYEQYF. Here the CDR3 DNA reads TGTGCCAGCAGTCCCGGGGTGGGAGGGGTCGGTCCCTACGAGCAGTACTTC. This sequence joins TRBV27 and TRBJ2-7; TRBD2 agrees at 7 bases. From germline, CDR1 is MNHEY and CDR2 SMNVEV (reference sequence). The CDR3 consists of 17 residues. The junction had 15 bases not matched to a gene; V was cut back by 5 bases and J by 2 bases.

The V call is TRBV6-5, the J call TRBJ2-2, with 8 bases matching TRBD1. The germline CDR1 and CDR2 sequences are MNHEY and SVGAGI. The CDR3 is 15 amino acids. V was pared by 5 bases and J by 1 base, with 3 bases of the junction left unmatched. The DNA of the CDR3 is TGTGCCAGCAGTCAGACAGGGGTGAACACCGGGGAGCTGTTTTTT. It codes for CASSQTGVNTGELFF.

The rearrangement links TRBV6-1 to TRBJ2-1, with a possible D match to TRBD2 (5 bases). Germline assignment: CDR1 MNHNS and CDR2 SASEGT. V was shortened by 2 bases and J by 7 bases, with 9 bases between the two germline ends. The CDR3 contains 13 residues. CDR3 sequence reads: CASSEFPGNEQFF. The CDR3 DNA reads TGTGCCAGCAGTGAATTTCCGGGGAATGAGCAGTTCTTC.

Comment on this clone: The same CDR3 arises from other DNA sequences in this sample as well. The chain uses TRBV6-1 and TRBJ2-3; D call uncertain. V dropped 3 bases and J dropped 0 bases, with 4 bases sitting between them. CDR1 is MNHNS and CDR2 is SASEGT in the germline V gene. CDR3 length: 13 amino acids. CDR3 protein: CASSEDSTDTQYF. The CDR3 region has the DNA TGTGCCAGCAGTGAGGACAGCACAGATACGCAGTATTTT.

The rearrangement joins TRBV15 to TRBJ1-6, with unresolved D. V was shortened by 3 bases and J by 9 bases, with 12 bases between the two germline ends. From germline, CDR1 is LNHNV and CDR2 YYDKDF (reference sequence). This CDR3 is built from 14 residues. The CDR3 protein is CATSRLGRGSPLHF. The CDR3 DNA reads TGTGCCACCAGCAGGCTCGGGCGAGGTTCACCCCTCCACTTT.

The chain links TRBV7-9 to TRBJ2-7; the D gene is possibly TRBD2 (7 bases). Germline V gives CDR1 SEHNR, CDR2 FQNEAQ (reference sequence). V was pared by 5 bases and J by 2 bases, with 19 bases between. This CDR3 has 16 amino acids. The CDR3 DNA sequence: TGTGCCAGCAGCAGAGGGGGGAGCGGGATCACCTACGAGCAGTACTTC. Protein sequence: CASSRGGSGITYEQYF.

This clone was counted a single time. The chain uses TRBV5-4 and TRBJ2-5; 8 bases fit TRBD2. The CDR3 has 15 amino acids. The V gene end was trimmed by 0 bases and the J gene end by 5 bases; junction bases not matched to a gene: 6. Per germline, CDR1 SGHNT and CDR2 YYREEE (reference sequence). In nucleotides, the CDR3 is TGTGCCAGCAGCTTGGGGCTTAGCGGGGACGAGACCCAGTACTTC. Encoded protein: CASSLGLSGDETQYF. Supplemented by reference TRBV5-4 and TRBJ2-5, the full variable domain reads ETGVTQSPTHLIKTRGQQVTLRCSSQSGHNTVSWYQQALGQGPQFIFQYYREEENGRGNFPPRFSGLQFPNYSSELNVNALELDDSALYLCASSLGLSGDETQYFGPGTRLLVL.

This clone has only one observation. The V call is TRBV6-1, the J call TRBJ1-4; D remains unclear. Germline V CDR1 and CDR2: MNHNS, SASEGT. V was pared by 1 base and J by 4 bases, with 7 bases between. The CDR3 spans 14 residues. In DNA form, the CDR3 reads TGTGCCAGCAGTGAAGGAGGGCTTAATGAAAAACTGTTTTTT. Translating it yields CASSEGGLNEKLFF.

V and J are TRBV4-3 and TRBJ2-3, with D possibly being TRBD1 (5 bases). Trimming pared 0 bases from V and 4 bases from J, leaving 11 bases between. The CDR3 length is 15 residues. Germline CDR1 reads LGHNA; CDR2 reads YSLEER. The CDR3: CASSQETGPPDTQYF. The DNA for the CDR3 is TGCGCCAGCAGCCAAGAAACAGGCCCCCCAGATACGCAGTATTTT.

J is TRBJ2-7 and V is TRBV11-3; unclear D gene. Germline CDR1 SGHNT, CDR2 YENEEA. The V and J ends lost 0 bases and 4 bases respectively, with 7 bases between them. This CDR3 has 13 amino acids. In DNA form, the CDR3 reads TGTGCCAGCAGCTTAGACCCAGCTTACGAGCAGTACTTC. It encodes CASSLDPAYEQYF.

This sequence joins TRBV6-1 and TRBJ2-1, with D possibly being TRBD1 (6 bases). CDR3 length: 15 amino acids. V dropped 2 bases and J dropped 7 bases, with 15 bases sitting between them. Germline-derived CDR1 and CDR2 are MNHNS and SASEGT. The CDR3: CASSELAGDLNEQFF. For the CDR3, the DNA is TGTGCCAGCAGTGAATTGGCAGGGGATCTGAATGAGCAGTTCTTC.